A selection of T cell receptor beta chains follows, all from one sample in a study of T cell responses to AZD1222 COVID-19 vaccine. The data were produced by immunoSEQ multiplex PCR, yet TCRdb's version contains in-frame clones alone and is incomplete. The table records tens of thousands of clones, 65% to 90% of them present only once. The source material was peripheral blood, sampled on day 0 of AZD1222 vaccination. All receptors come from an adult in good health. Each CDR3 is given with its conserved first and last residue. The D gene is left open where the match is weak. The size entry is marked missing in some rows and otherwise reads once, few, many or a size class.

V gene,J gene,D gene,clone size,CDR3 DNA,CDR3 protein
TRBV25-1,TRBJ1-1,-,few,TGTGCCAGCAGCAGGCCCGGGGTCACTGAAGCTTTCTTT,CASSRPGVTEAFF
TRBV28,TRBJ2-7,TRBD2,-,TGTGCCAGCAGTGACCGGGGGAGGGTCTACGAGCAGTACTTC,CASSDRGRVYEQYF
TRBV25-1,TRBJ2-2,TRBD2,-,TGTGCCAGCAGTGAGGGCCTAGCGGGCCACTCCGAACGGGGGGAGCTGTTTTTT,CASSEGLAGHSERGELFF
TRBV9,TRBJ2-1,-,few,TGTGCCAGCAGCCCTCCGGGTCAAGGCTACAATGAGCAGTTCTTC,CASSPPGQGYNEQFF
TRBV29-1,TRBJ2-5,-,-,TGCAGCGTTGCTGGAAACCAAGAGACCCAGTACTTC,CSVAGNQETQYF
TRBV5-1,TRBJ2-5,TRBD1,-,TGCGCCAGCACCGGGACAGGGAACCAAGAGACCCAGTACTTC,CASTGTGNQETQYF
TRBV27,TRBJ2-7,TRBD2,-,TGTGCCAGCAGCATCCGACTAGCGGGATTTACCTACGAGCAGTACTTC,CASSIRLAGFTYEQYF
TRBV5-1,TRBJ2-3,TRBD1,-,TGCGCCAGCAGACAAACAGGGGTTCCATCAGATACGCAGTATTTT,CASRQTGVPSDTQYF
TRBV19,TRBJ2-1,TRBD1,-,TGTGCCAGTAGTATCGACGGACAGGGTTTACGTGAGCAGTTCTTC,CASSIDGQGLREQFF
TRBV19,TRBJ2-7,-,-,TGTGCCAGTAGTATAGGACCCGCGACAGTCTACGAGCAGTACTTC,CASSIGPATVYEQYF
TRBV6-2/TRBV6-3,TRBJ1-2,TRBD1,-,TGTGCCAGCAGTTACTCGCCCGGACAGGGGGCTTTGAAAACCTTC,CASSYSPGQGALKTF
TRBV19,TRBJ1-1,-,-,TGTGCCAGTAGTATGAGGGGTGGGAACACTGAAGCTTTCTTT,CASSMRGGNTEAFF
TRBV20-1,TRBJ2-1,TRBD2,-,TGCAGTGCTAGTGGGACTAGCGGGCAGGAGCAGTTCTTC,CSASGTSGQEQFF
TRBV5-1,TRBJ2-2,-,-,TGCGCCAGCAGCTTGGGTAGCTCCGGGGAGCTGTTTTTT,CASSLGSSGELFF
TRBV5-1,TRBJ2-2,-,-,TGCGCCAGCAGCTTGGGCGGACGCACCGGGGAGCTGTTTTTT,CASSLGGRTGELFF
TRBV6-5,TRBJ2-2,TRBD2,-,TGTGCCAGCACGAGCGGGGGGGCAGGCACCGGGGAGCTGTTTTTT,CASTSGGAGTGELFF
TRBV28,TRBJ2-3,-,-,TGTGCCAGCAGTCAGGGGCGGGTTGCAGATACGCAGTATTTT,CASSQGRVADTQYF
TRBV5-4,TRBJ2-5,TRBD2,-,TGTGCCAGCAGCGGGCTTAGCGGGGGGGCCGGGGAGACCCAGTACTTC,CASSGLSGGAGETQYF
TRBV7-9,TRBJ1-4,TRBD1,-,TGTGCCAGCAGCTTAGGGACAGGGGTGACTGAAAAACTGTTTTTT,CASSLGTGVTEKLFF
TRBV6-4,TRBJ2-3,TRBD2,-,TGTGCCAGCAGTGACGGCGGGGGGGCAGATACGCAGTATTTT,CASSDGGGADTQYF
TRBV23-1,TRBJ2-7,TRBD1,-,TGCGCCAGCAGTCAATCGGGGCAGGGGGCCGACTACGAGCAGTACTTC,CASSQSGQGADYEQYF
TRBV6-5,TRBJ1-4,-,-,TGTGCCTTGGGTGGGGTCGGTGAAAAACTGTTTTTT,CALGGVGEKLFF
TRBV3-1/TRBV3-2,TRBJ2-1,-,-,TGTGCCAGCAACCCCTCCTGGGCGAACTCCTACAATGAGCAGTTCTTC,CASNPSWANSYNEQFF
TRBV5-4,TRBJ2-3,-,-,TGTGCCAGCAGCTTCTCTAGCCACACAGATACGCAGTATTTT,CASSFSSHTDTQYF
TRBV11-2,TRBJ2-7,-,-,TGTGCCAGCGCTGCCGGTCACGAGCAGTACTTC,CASAAGHEQYF
TRBV18,TRBJ1-2,-,-,TGTGCCAGCTCACCGACGGATCTTGGCTATGGCTACACCTTC,CASSPTDLGYGYTF
TRBV30,TRBJ1-2,-,-,TGTGCCTGGAGGGGTCACCAATCCCCCCCTAGGGAAGGCTACACCTTC,CAWRGHQSPPREGYTF
TRBV6-5,TRBJ1-1,-,-,TGTGCCAGCCCGCGGCGGAGGGCTGAAGCTTTCTTT,CASPRRRAEAFF
TRBV2,TRBJ1-6,-,-,TGTGCCAGCAGTAGTGATGGATCACCCCTCCACTTT,CASSSDGSPLHF
TRBV2,TRBJ1-2,-,few,TGTGCCAGCAGTGAAAGGGCCGGGGGCGCCGCAGGAGGCTACACCTTC,CASSERAGGAAGGYTF